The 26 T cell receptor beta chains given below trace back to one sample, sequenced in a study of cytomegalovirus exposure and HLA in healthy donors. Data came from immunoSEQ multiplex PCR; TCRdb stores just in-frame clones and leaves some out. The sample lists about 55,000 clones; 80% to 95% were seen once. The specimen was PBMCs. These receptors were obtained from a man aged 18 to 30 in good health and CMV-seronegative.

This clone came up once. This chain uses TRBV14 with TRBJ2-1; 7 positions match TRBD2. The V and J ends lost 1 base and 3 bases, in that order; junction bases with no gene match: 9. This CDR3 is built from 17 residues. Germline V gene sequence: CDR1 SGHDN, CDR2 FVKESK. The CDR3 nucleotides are TGTGCCAGCAGCCAAGGGGAGGGGCGCATAGGCTACAATGAGCAGTTCTTC. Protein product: CASSQGEGRIGYNEQFF.

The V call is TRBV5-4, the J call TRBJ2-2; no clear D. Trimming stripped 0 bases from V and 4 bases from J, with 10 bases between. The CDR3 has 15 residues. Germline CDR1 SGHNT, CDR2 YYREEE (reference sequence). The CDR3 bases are TGTGCCAGCAGCTTGGCTAAAAACCCCACCGGGGAGCTGTTTTTT. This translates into CASSLAKNPTGELFF.

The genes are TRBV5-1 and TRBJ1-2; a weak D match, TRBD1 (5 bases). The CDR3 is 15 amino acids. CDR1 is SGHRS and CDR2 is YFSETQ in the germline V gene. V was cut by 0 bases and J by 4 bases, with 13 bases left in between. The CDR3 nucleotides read TGCGCCAGCAGCTTGGCCGGCGACAGACCCTATGGCTACACCTTC. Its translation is CASSLAGDRPYGYTF. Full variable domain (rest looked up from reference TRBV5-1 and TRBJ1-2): KAGVTQTPRYLIKTRGQQVTLSCSPISGHRSVSWYQQTPGQGLQFLFEYFSETQRNKGNFPGRFSGRQFSNSRSEMNVSTLELGDSALYLCASSLAGDRPYGYTFGSGTRLTVV.

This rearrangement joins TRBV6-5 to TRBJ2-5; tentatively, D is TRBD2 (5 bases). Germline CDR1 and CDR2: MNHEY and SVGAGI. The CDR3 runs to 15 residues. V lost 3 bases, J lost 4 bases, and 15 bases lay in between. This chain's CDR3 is CASSYFGLAGETQYF. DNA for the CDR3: TGTGCCAGCAGTTATTTCGGGCTAGCAGGAGAGACCCAGTACTTC.

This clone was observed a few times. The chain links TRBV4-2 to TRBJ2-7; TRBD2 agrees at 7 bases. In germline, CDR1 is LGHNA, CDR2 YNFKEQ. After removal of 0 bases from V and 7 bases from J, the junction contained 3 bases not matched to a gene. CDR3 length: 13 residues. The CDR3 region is CASSQEGGGEQYF. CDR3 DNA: TGTGCCAGCAGCCAAGAGGGCGGGGGAGAGCAGTACTTC.

This CDR3 is CASSEGLALPTYEQYF. CDR3 in DNA: TGTGCCAGCAGTGAAGGGCTAGCCTTACCCACCTACGAGCAGTACTTC. The genes are TRBV6-1 and TRBJ2-7; possibly TRBD2 for D (5 bases). CDR1 is MNHNS, CDR2 SASEGT, per germline. CDR3 size: 16 residues. V lost 1 base to trimming and J lost 2 bases, with 15 bases between them.

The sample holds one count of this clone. CDR3 region: CASSSGSNQPQHF. The CDR3, as DNA: TGTGCCAGCAGCTCAGGGAGCAATCAGCCCCAGCATTTT. This chain connects TRBV7-2 to TRBJ1-5, with D possibly matching TRBD1 (5 bases). The CDR3 contains 13 residues. Germline V gene sequence: CDR1 SGHTA, CDR2 FQGNSA. V gave up 4 bases and J gave up 1 base, with 5 bases separating them.

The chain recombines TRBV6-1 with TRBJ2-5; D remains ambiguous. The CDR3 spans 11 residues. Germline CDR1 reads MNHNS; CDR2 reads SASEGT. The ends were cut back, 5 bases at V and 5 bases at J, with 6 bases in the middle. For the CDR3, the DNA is TGTGCCAGCAGTTATCGGGAGACCCAGTACTTC. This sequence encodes CASSYRETQYF.

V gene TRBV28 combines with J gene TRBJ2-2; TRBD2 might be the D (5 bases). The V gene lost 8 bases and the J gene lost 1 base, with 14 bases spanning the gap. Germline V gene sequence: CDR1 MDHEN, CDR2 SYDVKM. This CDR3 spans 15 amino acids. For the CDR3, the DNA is TGTGCCAGCGTTTCCGGACTGGTGAACACCGGGGAGCTGTTTTTT. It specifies CASVSGLVNTGELFF.

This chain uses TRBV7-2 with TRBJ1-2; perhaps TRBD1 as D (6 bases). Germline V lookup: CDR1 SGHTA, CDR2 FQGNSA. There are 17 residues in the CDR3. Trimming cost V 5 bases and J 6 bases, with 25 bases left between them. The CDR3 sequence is CASSPQLGGGRSNGYTF. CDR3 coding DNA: TGTGCCAGCAGCCCCCAGCTCGGCGGGGGGCGATCAAATGGCTACACCTTC.

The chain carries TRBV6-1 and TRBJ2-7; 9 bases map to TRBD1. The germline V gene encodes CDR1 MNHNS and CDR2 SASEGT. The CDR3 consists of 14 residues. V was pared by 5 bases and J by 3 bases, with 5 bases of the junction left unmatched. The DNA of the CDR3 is TGTGCCAGCAGTCCTAGGGGACAGGGCTACGAGCAGTACTTC. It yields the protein CASSPRGQGYEQYF.

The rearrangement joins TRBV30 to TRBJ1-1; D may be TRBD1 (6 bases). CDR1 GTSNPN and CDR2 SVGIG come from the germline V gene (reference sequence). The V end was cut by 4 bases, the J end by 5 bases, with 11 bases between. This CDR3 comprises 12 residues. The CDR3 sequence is CAWMGTTTEAFF. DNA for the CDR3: TGTGCCTGGATGGGGACAACAACTGAAGCTTTCTTT.

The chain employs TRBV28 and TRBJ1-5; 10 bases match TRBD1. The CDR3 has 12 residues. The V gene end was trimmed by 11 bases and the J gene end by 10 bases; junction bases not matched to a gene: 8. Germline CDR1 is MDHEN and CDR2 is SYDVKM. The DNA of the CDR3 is TGTGCCGCTAGGACAGGGGGGGGACCCCAGCATTTT. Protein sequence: CAARTGGGPQHF.

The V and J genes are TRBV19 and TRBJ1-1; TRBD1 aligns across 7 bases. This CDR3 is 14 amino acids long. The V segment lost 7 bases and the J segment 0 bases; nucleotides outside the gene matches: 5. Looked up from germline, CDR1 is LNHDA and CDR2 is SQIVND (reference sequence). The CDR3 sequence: CASTRTGVNTEAFF. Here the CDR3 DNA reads TGTGCCAGTACCCGGACAGGAGTGAACACTGAAGCTTTCTTT. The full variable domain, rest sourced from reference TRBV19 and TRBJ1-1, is DGGITQSPKYLFRKEGQNVTLSCEQNLNHDAMYWYRQDPGQGLRLIYYSQIVNDFQKGDIAEGYSVSREKKESFPLTVTSAQKNPTAFYLCASTRTGVNTEAFFGQGTRLTVV.

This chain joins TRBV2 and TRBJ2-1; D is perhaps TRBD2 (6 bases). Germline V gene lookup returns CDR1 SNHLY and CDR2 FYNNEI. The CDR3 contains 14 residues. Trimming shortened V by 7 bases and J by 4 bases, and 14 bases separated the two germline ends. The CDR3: CASNLGGTYNEQFF. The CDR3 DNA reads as TGTGCCAGCAACCTTGGCGGGACTTACAATGAGCAGTTCTTC.

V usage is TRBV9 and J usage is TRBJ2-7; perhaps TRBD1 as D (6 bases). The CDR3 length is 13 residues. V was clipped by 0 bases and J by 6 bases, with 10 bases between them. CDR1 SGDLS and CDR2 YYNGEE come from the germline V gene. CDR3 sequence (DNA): TGTGCCAGCAGCGTAGCTTGGGGGCCCGAGCAGTACTTC. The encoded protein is CASSVAWGPEQYF.

CDR3 loop: CASSMGLAGVGRSYNEQFF. In DNA, the CDR3 is TGTGCCAGCAGCATGGGACTAGCGGGAGTTGGTCGCTCCTACAATGAGCAGTTCTTC. The chain recombines TRBV13 with TRBJ2-1, with 14 nucleotides matching TRBD2. J gave up 0 bases and V 5 bases, and 9 bases lay outside the gene matches. Per germline, CDR1 PRHDT and CDR2 FYEKMQ (reference sequence). The CDR3 spans 19 residues.

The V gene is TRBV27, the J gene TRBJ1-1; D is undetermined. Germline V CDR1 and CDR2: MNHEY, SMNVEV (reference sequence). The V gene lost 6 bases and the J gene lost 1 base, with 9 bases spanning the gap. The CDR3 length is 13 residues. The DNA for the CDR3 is TGTGCCAGCAGACCCGACACGAACACTGAAGCTTTCTTT. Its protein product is CASRPDTNTEAFF.

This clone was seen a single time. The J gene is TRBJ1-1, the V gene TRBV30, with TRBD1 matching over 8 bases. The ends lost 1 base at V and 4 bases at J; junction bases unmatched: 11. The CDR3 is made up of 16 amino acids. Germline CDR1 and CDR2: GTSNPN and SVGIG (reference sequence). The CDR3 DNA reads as TGTGCCTGGAGTGACCGGGACAGGTATACATCCACTGAAGCTTTCTTT. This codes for CAWSDRDRYTSTEAFF.

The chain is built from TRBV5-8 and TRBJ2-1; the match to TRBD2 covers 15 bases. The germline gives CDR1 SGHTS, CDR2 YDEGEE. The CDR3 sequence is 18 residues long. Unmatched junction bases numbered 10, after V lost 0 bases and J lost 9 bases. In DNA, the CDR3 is TGTGCCAGCAGCTTGGGGTGGGGACTAGCGGGAGGAAGAGGTGAGCAGTTCTTC. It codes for CASSLGWGLAGGRGEQFF.

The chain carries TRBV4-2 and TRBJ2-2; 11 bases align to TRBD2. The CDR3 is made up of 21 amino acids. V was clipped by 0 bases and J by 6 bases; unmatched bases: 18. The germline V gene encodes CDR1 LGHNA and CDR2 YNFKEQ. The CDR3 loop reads CASSQDPVTSGIVPPAGELFF. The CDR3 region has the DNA TGTGCCAGCAGCCAAGATCCCGTGACTAGCGGGATCGTCCCGCCTGCCGGGGAGCTGTTTTTT.

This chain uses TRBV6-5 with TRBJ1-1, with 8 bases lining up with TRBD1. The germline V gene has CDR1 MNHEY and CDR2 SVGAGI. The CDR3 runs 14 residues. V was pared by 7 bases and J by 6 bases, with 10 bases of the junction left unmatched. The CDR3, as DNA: TGTGCCAGCACCCAGGACAGGGTGAGGGCTGAAGCTTTCTTT. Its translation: CASTQDRVRAEAFF.

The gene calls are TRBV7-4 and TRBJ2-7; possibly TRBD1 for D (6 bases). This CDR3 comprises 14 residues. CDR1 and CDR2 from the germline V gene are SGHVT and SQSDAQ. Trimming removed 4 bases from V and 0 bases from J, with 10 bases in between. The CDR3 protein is CASSSGAASYEQYF. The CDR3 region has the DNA TGTGCCAGCAGCTCAGGGGCCGCCTCCTACGAGCAGTACTTC.

CDR3 in amino acids: CASRGAGRAYEQFF. The CDR3 DNA reads as TGTGCCAGCAGAGGAGCGGGAAGGGCGTATGAGCAGTTCTTC. The chain employs TRBV6-1 and TRBJ2-1; 7 nucleotides agree with TRBD2. This CDR3 region has 14 residues. Looked up from germline, CDR1 is MNHNS and CDR2 is SASEGT. The J segment lost 8 bases and the V segment lost 6 bases, leaving 10 bases of the junction unmatched.

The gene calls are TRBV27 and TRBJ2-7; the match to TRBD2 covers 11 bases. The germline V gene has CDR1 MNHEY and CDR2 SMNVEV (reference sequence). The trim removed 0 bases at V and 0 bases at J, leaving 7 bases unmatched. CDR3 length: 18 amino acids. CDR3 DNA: TGTGCCAGCAGTTTATCGAAAAGGGGGACTAGCGGCTCCTACGAGCAGTACTTC. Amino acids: CASSLSKRGTSGSYEQYF.

The CDR3 region has the DNA TGTGCCACCAGCAGAGGCAGTGAAGGGACTCGGGGGCAGCCCCAGCATTTT. Amino acids: CATSRGSEGTRGQPQHF. The genes are TRBV15 and TRBJ1-5; maybe TRBD1 (5 bases). This CDR3 contains 17 residues. The V gene's germline CDR1 is LNHNV and CDR2 YYDKDF (reference sequence). Trimming shortened V by 1 base and J by 7 bases, and 20 bases separated the two germline ends.